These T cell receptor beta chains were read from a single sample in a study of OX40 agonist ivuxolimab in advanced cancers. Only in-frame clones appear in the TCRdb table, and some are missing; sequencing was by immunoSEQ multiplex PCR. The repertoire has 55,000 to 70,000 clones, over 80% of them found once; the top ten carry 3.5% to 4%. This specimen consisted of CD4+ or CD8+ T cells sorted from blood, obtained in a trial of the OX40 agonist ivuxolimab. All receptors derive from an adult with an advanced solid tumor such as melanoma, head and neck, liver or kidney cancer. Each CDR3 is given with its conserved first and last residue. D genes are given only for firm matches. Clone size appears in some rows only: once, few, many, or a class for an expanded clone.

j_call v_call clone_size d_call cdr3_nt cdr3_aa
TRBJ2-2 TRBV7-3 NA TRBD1 TGTGCCAGCAGCCCAGGGACAGGGTTCGGGGAGCTGTTTTTT CASSPGTGFGELFF
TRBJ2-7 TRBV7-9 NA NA TGTGCCAGCAGCTTAGCCCACGAGCAGTACTTC CASSLAHEQYF
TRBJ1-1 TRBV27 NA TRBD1 TGTGCCAGCAGTTTACGCCTCTTTAGGACAGGGGACACTGAAGCTTTCTTT CASSLRLFRTGDTEAFF
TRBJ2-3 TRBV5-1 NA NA TGCGCCAGCAGCTTGGTAGGGCGGAGCACAGATACGCAGTATTTT CASSLVGRSTDTQYF
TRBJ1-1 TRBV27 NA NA TGTGCCAGCATCACCCAAACAGGGATGAACACTGAAGCTTTCTTT CASITQTGMNTEAFF
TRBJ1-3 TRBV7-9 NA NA TGTGCCAGCAGCCGACGGGGGGCGGAAAACACCATATATTTT CASSRRGAENTIYF
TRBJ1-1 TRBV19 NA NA TGTGCCAGTAGTATGTTCAGGGCGGAAGAAGCTTTCTTT CASSMFRAEEAFF
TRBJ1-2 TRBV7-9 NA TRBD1 TGTGCCAGCAGCTTAGTGGGGACAGGGTCTTTCCTTAACTATGGCTACACCTTC CASSLVGTGSFLNYGYTF
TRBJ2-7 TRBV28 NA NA TGTGCCAGCAGTTTATCCCGGGATTACGAGCAGTACTTC CASSLSRDYEQYF
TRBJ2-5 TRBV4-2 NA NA TGTGCCAGCAGCCAAGGATCGGAGACCCAGTACTTC CASSQGSETQYF
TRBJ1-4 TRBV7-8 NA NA TGTGCCAGCAGCCCAGACCAGGGGCTTGGTGAAAAACTGTTTTTT CASSPDQGLGEKLFF
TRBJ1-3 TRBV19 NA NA TGTGCCAGTAGGCGGAGGAGTTCTGGAAACACCATATATTTT CASRRRSSGNTIYF
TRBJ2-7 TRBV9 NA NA TGTGCCAGCAGCGGTATTGATAGCTCCTACGAACAGTACTTC CASSGIDSSYEQYF
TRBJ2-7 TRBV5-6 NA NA TGTGCCAGCAGCCAGGACACCTACGAGCAGTACTTC CASSQDTYEQYF
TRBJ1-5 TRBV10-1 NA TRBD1 TGCGCCAGCAGAAACCGGGACAGCTCTTATCAGCCCCAGCATTTT CASRNRDSSYQPQHF
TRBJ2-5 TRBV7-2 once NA TGTGCCAGCAGTCCGGGAACCTCGAGGGAGACCCAGTACTTC CASSPGTSRETQYF
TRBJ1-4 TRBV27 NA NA TGTGCCAGCAAGCGTTTCGGGGCAACTAATGAAAAACTGTTTTTT CASKRFGATNEKLFF
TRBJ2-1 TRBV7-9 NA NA TGTGCCAGCAGCTTATCAGGTTATGAGCAGTTCTTC CASSLSGYEQFF
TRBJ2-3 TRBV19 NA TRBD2 TGTGCCAGTAGTCAAATTGCGGGAGGGCCAGATACGCAGTATTTT CASSQIAGGPDTQYF
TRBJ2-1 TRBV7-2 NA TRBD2 TGTGCCAGCAGCTTGGGCGGGGGCTCCTACAATGAGCAGTTCTTC CASSLGGGSYNEQFF
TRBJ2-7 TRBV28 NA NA TGTGCCAGCAGTTTGGATGACTCTTCCTACGAGCAGTACTTC CASSLDDSSYEQYF
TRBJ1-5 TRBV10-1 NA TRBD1 TGCGCCAGCAGGAGTGGGGCAGGGGGCCGAAAAAGCAATCAGCCCCAGCATTTT CASRSGAGGRKSNQPQHF
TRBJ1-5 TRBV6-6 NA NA TGTGCCAGCAGCCCCCGGGGTGATCAGCCCCAGCATTTT CASSPRGDQPQHF
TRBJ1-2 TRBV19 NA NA TGTGCCAGTAGTATGGGGGAGGTCGAAGGCTACACCTTC CASSMGEVEGYTF
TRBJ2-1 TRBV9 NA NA TGTGCCAGCAGCGTTACTAGCTACAATGAGCAGTTCTTC CASSVTSYNEQFF
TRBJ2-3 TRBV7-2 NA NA TGTGCCAGCAGCTTCGGAGCCACAGATACGCAGTATTTT CASSFGATDTQYF
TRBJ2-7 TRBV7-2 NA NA TGTGCCAGCAGCCCTCAGGTATACTACGAGCAGTACTTC CASSPQVYYEQYF
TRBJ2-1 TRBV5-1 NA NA TGCGCCAGCAGCTTGGAACAGAATGAGCAGTTCTTC CASSLEQNEQFF
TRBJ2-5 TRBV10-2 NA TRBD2 TGCGCCAGCAAGCTTGCAGCGGGAGGAGGAGAGACCCAGTACTTC CASKLAAGGGETQYF
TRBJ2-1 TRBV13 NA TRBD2 TGTGCCAGCAGCTTAAGTAGCGGGATGGGCTATGAGCAGTTCTTC CASSLSSGMGYEQFF
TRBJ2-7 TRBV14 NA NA TGTGCCAGCAGCCAAGATCACTACGTCGAGTGGGCCCACCGGTACGAGCAGTACTTC CASSQDHYVEWAHRYEQYF
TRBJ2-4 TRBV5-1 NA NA TGCGCCAGCAGCCGAGAAGTGGCGACCAAAAACATTCAGTACTTC CASSREVATKNIQYF
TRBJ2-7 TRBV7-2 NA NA TGTGCCAGCAGCTTACGTGGAGGGAAACTCTACGAGCAGTACTTC CASSLRGGKLYEQYF
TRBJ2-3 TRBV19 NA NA TGTGCCAGTACGGTCGACACTAGCACAGATACGCAGTATTTT CASTVDTSTDTQYF
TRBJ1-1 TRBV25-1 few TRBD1 TGTGCCAGCAGTCCTAACAGGGGGCAAGCTTTCTTT CASSPNRGQAFF
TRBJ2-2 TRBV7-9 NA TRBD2 TGTGCCAGCAGCTTCCCAAGTGGGAGGGCCAACACCGGGGAGCTGTTTTTT CASSFPSGRANTGELFF
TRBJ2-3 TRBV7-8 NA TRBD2 TGTGCCAGCAGCTTAGGTAGCGGGAGCCCCCCGGATACGCAGTATTTT CASSLGSGSPPDTQYF
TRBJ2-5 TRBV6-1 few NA TGTGCCAGCAGTGAAGGTAAAGGGGGAGAGACCCAGTACTTC CASSEGKGGETQYF
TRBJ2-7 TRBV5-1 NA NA TGCGCCAGCAGCTTCTTGACAGAAAACTACGAGCAGTACTTC CASSFLTENYEQYF
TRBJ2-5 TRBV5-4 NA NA TGTGCCCTCAAGGGGGTCGTTGGAGAGACCCAGTACTTC CALKGVVGETQYF
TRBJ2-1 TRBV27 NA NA TGTGCCAGCAGCCCCAGGGGCGCGTACAATGAGCAGTTCTTC CASSPRGAYNEQFF
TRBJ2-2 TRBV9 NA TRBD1 TGTGCCAGCAGCGGACAGGGGGCGGACACCGGGGAGCTGTTTTTT CASSGQGADTGELFF
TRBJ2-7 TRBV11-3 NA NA TGTGCCAGCAGCTCCTATACAGGGTGGTCCTACGAGCAGTACTTC CASSSYTGWSYEQYF
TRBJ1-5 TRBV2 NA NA TGTGCCAGCAGCTCCCGACGGACCAATCAGCCCCAGCATTTT CASSSRRTNQPQHF
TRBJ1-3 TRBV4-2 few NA TGTGCCAGCAGCCCCCGATCTACACAGGCGGGCTCTGGAAACACCATATATTTT CASSPRSTQAGSGNTIYF